This T cell receptor (beta chain) is drawn from a study of cytomegalovirus exposure and HLA in healthy donors. On the study more broadly: There were tens of millions of unique TCRs (from HLA-typed donors) in an early data release. Study-wide findings and caveats: At a 0.05 false discovery rate, a later analysis found 16,951 TCR beta sequences to be associated with HLA alleles. A later analysis by the authors found several of the most significant clusters apparently linked to common viral pathogens. The study labeled roughly 160 TCR beta chains cytomegalovirus-associated.

About this clone: Its antigen is still unknown.

The PCR made use of 60 Vbeta and 13 Jbeta primers. Measured with immunoSEQ multiplex PCR; TCRdb has only the in-frame clones, and not every one. The repertoire holds about 120,000 clones, with roughly 82% as singletons. Germline lookup yields CDR1 SGDLS and CDR2 YYNGEE. This CDR3 has 15 amino acids. V lost 4 bases to trimming and J lost 0 bases, with 13 bases between them. This clonotype was sampled from a male donor in good health and CMV-seropositive. The sample consisted of PBMCs. The chain carries TRBV9 and TRBJ1-1; the D gene is possibly TRBD1 (6 bases). The CDR3, as DNA: TGTGCCAGCAGCCCCGGAGGGGGGGTGAACACTGAAGCTTTCTTT. This encodes CASSPGGGVNTEAFF.